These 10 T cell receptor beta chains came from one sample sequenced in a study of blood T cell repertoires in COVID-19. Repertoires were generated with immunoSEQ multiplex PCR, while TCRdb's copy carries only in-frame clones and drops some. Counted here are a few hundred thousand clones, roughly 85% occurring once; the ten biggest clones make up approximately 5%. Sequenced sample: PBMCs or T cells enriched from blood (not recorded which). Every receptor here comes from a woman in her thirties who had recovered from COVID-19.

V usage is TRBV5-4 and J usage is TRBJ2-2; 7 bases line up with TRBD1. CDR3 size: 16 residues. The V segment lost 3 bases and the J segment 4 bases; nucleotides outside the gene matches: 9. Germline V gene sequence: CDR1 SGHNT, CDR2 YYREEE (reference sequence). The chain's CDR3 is CASSWKGARVTGELFF. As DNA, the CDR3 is TGTGCCAGCAGCTGGAAGGGGGCTCGTGTCACCGGGGAGCTGTTTTTT. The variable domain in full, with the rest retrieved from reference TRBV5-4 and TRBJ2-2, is ETGVTQSPTHLIKTRGQQVTLRCSSQSGHNTVSWYQQALGQGPQFIFQYYREEENGRGNFPPRFSGLQFPNYSSELNVNALELDDSALYLCASSWKGARVTGELFFGEGSRLTVL.

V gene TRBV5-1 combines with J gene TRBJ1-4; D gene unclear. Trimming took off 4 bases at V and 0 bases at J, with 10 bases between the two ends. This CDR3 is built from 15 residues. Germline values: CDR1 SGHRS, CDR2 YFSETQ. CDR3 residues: CASSIRTATNEKLFF. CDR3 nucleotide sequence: TGCGCCAGCAGCATTAGAACTGCAACTAATGAAAAACTGTTTTTT.

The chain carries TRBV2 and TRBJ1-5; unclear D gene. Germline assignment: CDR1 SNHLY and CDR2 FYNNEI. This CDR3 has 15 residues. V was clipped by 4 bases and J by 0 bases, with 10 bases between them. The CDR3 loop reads CASSGTMYSNQPQHF. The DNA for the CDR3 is TGTGCCAGCAGTGGGACTATGTATAGCAATCAGCCCCAGCATTTT.

CDR3 coding DNA: TGTGCCAGTAGAACCGCGGGGATTAGAGGGGAAGCTTTCTTT. Amino acid sequence: CASRTAGIRGEAFF. V is TRBV19 and J is TRBJ1-1, with D unclear. CDR3 length: 14 residues. The germline gives CDR1 LNHDA, CDR2 SQIVND (reference sequence). The V end lost 6 bases, the J end lost 8 bases, and 19 bases lay between the germline ends. Full variable domain (remainder filled in from reference TRBV19 and TRBJ1-1): DGGITQSPKYLFRKEGQNVTLSCEQNLNHDAMYWYRQDPGQGLRLIYYSQIVNDFQKGDIAEGYSVSREKKESFPLTVTSAQKNPTAFYLCASRTAGIRGEAFFGQGTRLTVV.

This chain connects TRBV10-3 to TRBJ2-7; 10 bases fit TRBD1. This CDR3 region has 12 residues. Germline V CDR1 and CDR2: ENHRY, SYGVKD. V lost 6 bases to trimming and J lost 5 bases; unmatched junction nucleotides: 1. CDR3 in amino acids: CAIRGQGDEQYF. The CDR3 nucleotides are TGTGCCATCAGAGGACAGGGGGACGAGCAGTACTTC.

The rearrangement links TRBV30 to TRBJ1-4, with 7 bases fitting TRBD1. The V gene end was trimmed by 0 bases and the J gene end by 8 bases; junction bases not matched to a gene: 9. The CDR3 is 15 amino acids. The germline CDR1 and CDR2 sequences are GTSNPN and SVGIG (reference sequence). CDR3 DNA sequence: TGTGCCTGGAGTGTAGCAGGGGGTGTCTACGAAAAACTGTTTTTT. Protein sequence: CAWSVAGGVYEKLFF.

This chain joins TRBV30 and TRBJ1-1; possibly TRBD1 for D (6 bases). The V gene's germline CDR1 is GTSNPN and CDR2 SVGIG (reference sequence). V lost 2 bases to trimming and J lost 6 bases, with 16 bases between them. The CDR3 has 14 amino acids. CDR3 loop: CAWSPPGVAAEAFF. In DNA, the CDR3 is TGTGCCTGGAGTCCACCAGGGGTTGCCGCTGAAGCTTTCTTT.

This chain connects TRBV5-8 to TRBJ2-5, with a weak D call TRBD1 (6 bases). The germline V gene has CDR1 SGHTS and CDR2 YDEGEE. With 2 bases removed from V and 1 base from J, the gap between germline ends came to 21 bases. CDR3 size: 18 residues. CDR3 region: CASSLSIGPRTVQETQYF. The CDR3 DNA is TGTGCCAGCAGCTTATCCATAGGTCCAAGGACAGTCCAAGAGACCCAGTACTTC.

The CDR3: CASSYQGLTYGYTF. CDR3 DNA: TGTGCCAGCAGTTACCAGGGGCTCACCTATGGCTACACCTTC. The rearrangement uses TRBV6-5 and TRBJ1-2, with a tentative D call TRBD1 (6 bases). The ends were cut back, 2 bases at V and 4 bases at J, with 11 bases in the middle. Germline values: CDR1 MNHEY, CDR2 SVGAGI. CDR3 size: 14 residues.

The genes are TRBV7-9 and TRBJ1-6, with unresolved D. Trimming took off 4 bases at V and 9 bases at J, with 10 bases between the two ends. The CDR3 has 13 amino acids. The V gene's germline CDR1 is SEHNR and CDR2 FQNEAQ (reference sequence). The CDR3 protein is CASSSLPFSPLHF. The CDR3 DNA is TGTGCCAGCAGCTCCCTTCCGTTTTCACCCCTCCACTTT.